This T cell receptor (beta chain) was identified during a study of blood T cell repertoires in COVID-19. The overall study: The origin of the acute and convalescent COVID-19 samples was the United States, Italy and Spain. The cDNA or gDNA used as material had been derived from T cells, B-cell-depleted T cells, or PBMCs.

Per the original data handling: Using reference gene primer amplification, nucleated cell counts were estimated. The data were produced by immunoSEQ multiplex PCR, yet TCRdb's version contains in-frame clones alone and is incomplete. For V, J and clone size, that table is used; D and trimming come from the DNA. The profile shows about 190,000 clones, approximately 90% of them singletons. The CDR3 loop spans 8 amino acids. Germline CDR1 reads MRHNA; CDR2 reads SNTAGT. Points on this clone: A junction boundary mismatches the germline segment, possibly from a read error.

The sequence came from a woman in her 30s with acute or convalescent COVID-19. The chain couples TRBV6-4 to TRBJ1-5, with D possibly TRBD1 on 5 matching bases. The sample comprised peripheral blood. The CDR3 region has the DNA TGTGCCGGCTCCAGGGCCCCTTTT. Its protein product is CAGSRAPF.